The clone carrying this TCR beta chain was found many times. TCRdb re-called clones via MiXCR from the PCR reads. The table lists 25,000 to 40,000 clones, roughly 6.8% of them singletons. The source of the sample is a study of metastatic and nonmetastatic thyroid tumors. The V end lost 1 base, the J end lost 5 bases, and 8 bases lay between the germline ends. Germline CDR1 and CDR2: MGHDK and SYGVNS. The CDR3 is 14 residues long. Before thyroid surgery, none of the patients had received any treatment. The sequenced sample was blood. The J gene is TRBJ2-2, the V gene TRBV25-1; D gene uncertain. The TCR was taken from a female donor with papillary thyroid cancer or a benign thyroid nodule (not recorded which). Some clones in this sample may be carry-over from other donors' samples. The CDR3 nucleotides are TGTGCCAGCAGTGAATCCGCCCAAACCGGGGAGCTGTTTTTT. Its protein is CASSESAQTGELFF. Full variable domain (rest looked up from reference TRBV25-1 and TRBJ2-2): EADIYQTPRYLVIGTGKKITLECSQTMGHDKMYWYQQDPGMELHLIHYSYGVNSTEKGDLSSESTVSRIRTEHFPLTLESARPSHTSQYLCASSESAQTGELFFGEGSRLTVL.